This T cell receptor beta chain originates from a study of early T cells in non-severe SARS-CoV-2 infection. Separate cDNA molecules each had unique molecular identifiers attached to them. A single record per CDR3 protein comes from TCRdb applying MiXCR to the 5' RACE reads. The sample consists of tens of thousands of distinct CDR3 sequences, 9.5% to 13% of them appearing once. This clonotype was seen many times. The sequenced material came from whole blood. The TCR sequence derives from an adult who was a healthcare worker with PCR-confirmed SARS-CoV-2 infection or an uninfected control (not recorded which).

This CDR3 reads CASKENTEAFF. The CDR3 DNA sequence: TGTGCCTCTAAGGAGAACACTGAAGCTTTCTTT. The chain recombines TRBV12-3 or TRBV12-4 with TRBJ1-1, with D uncertain. V gave up 11 bases and J gave up 1 base, with 8 bases separating them. The CDR3 extends over 11 amino acids.